The rows below give T cell receptor beta chains drawn from one sample of a study of T cell clones after liver transplantation. Using immunoSEQ multiplex PCR, the repertoire was profiled, and TCRdb retains in-frame clones only, with some absent. The sample lists under 150,000 clones; just over 90% were seen once. The source was CD4+ T cells from blood, collected 12 months after liver transplant. The receptors stem from a human patient who received a liver transplant. Some T cells may be supplied by the graft donor. Each CDR3 is given with its conserved first and last residue. The D gene is left open where the match is weak. Size values are once, few and many counts, or a class for expanded clones, and some rows have none.

V	size	D	J	DNA	CDR3
TRBV5-1	.	.	TRBJ1-1	TGCGCCAGCAGCCTGGCCACGGACTTCACTGAAGCTTTCTTT	CASSLATDFTEAFF
TRBV2	.	.	TRBJ2-5	TGTGCCAGCATCTCAGCAGGGGTTCGGGAGACCCAGTACTTC	CASISAGVRETQYF
TRBV7-3	.	.	TRBJ2-5	TGTGCCAGCAGCTTCGATGGGGGACAAGAGACCCAGTACTTC	CASSFDGGQETQYF
TRBV14	.	TRBD2	TRBJ2-3	TGTGCCAGCAGCCAAGATTCGGGAGCGGGGACAGATACGCAGTATTTT	CASSQDSGAGTDTQYF
TRBV7-3	.	TRBD2	TRBJ2-3	TGTGCCAGCAGCTTATTAGCGGGAGGAAGCACAGATACGCAGTATTTT	CASSLLAGGSTDTQYF
TRBV7-3	.	.	TRBJ2-3	TGTGCCAGCAAAATAAGGCCTGAAGCGGGCACAGATACGCAGTATTTT	CASKIRPEAGTDTQYF
TRBV14	.	TRBD1	TRBJ1-4	TGTGCCAGCAGCCAACGACAGGGAACCGGGCCGAATGAAAAACTGTTTTTT	CASSQRQGTGPNEKLFF
TRBV7-8	few	.	TRBJ1-1	TGTGCCAGCAGCTTAGACGGGGGGGACACTGAAGCTTTCTTT	CASSLDGGDTEAFF
TRBV7-2	.	TRBD1	TRBJ2-2	TGTGCCAGCAGCCCGTGGACAGGCGACACCGGGGAGCTGTTTTTT	CASSPWTGDTGELFF
TRBV28	.	.	TRBJ2-5	TGTGCCAGCAGGGTTGGAGCGGGGACCCAGTACTTC	CASRVGAGTQYF
TRBV7-3	.	.	TRBJ2-2	TGTGCCAGCAGCTTAAGTGCGTACACCGGGGAGCTGTTTTTT	CASSLSAYTGELFF
TRBV19	.	TRBD1	TRBJ1-1	TGTGCCAGTAGTATTCTCGGACAGGGAGGCACTGAAGCTTTCTTT	CASSILGQGGTEAFF
TRBV27	.	.	TRBJ2-1	TGTGCCAGCAGTCCAAGACTAGTAGCCAATGAGCAGTTCTTC	CASSPRLVANEQFF
TRBV5-1	.	.	TRBJ2-1	TGCGCCAGCAGCTTGGCTTCCGGGAGAGGGGGCAATGAGCAGTTCTTC	CASSLASGRGGNEQFF
TRBV5-1	.	TRBD2	TRBJ2-2	TGCGCCAGTCTAGCGGGAGCGAACACCGGGGAGCTGTTTTTT	CASLAGANTGELFF
TRBV29-1	.	.	TRBJ1-1	TGCAGCGCTCAGATAGACGCATTGAACACTGAAGCTTTCTTT	CSAQIDALNTEAFF
TRBV6-1	.	TRBD1	TRBJ1-1	TGTGCCAGCAGTGACCTGACCGGGACAGGGGTTGCCTTTGAAGCTTTCTTT	CASSDLTGTGVAFEAFF
TRBV7-6	.	TRBD2	TRBJ2-5	TGTGCCAGCAGCTTATCGAGGGGGACTAGCGGGAGTCGGGAGACCCAGTACTTC	CASSLSRGTSGSRETQYF